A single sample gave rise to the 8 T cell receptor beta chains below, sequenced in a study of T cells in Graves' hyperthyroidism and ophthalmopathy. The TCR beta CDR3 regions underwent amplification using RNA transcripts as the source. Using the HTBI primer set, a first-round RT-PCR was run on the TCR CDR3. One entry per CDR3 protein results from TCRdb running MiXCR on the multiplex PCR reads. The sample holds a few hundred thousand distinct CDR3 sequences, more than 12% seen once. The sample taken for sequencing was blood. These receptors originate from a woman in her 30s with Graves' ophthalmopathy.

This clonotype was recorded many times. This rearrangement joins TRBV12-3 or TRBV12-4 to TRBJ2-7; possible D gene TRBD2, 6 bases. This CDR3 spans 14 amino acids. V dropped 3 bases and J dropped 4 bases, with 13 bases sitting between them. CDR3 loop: CASSLGGLGYEQYF. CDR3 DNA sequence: TGTGCCAGCAGTTTGGGGGGTTTGGGGTACGAGCAGTACTTC.

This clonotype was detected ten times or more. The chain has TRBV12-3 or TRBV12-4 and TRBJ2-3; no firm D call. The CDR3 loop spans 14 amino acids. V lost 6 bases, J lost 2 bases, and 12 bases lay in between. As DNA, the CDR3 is TGTGCCAGCAGCCGTGCTGTTGCCACAGATACGCAGTATTTT. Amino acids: CASSRAVATDTQYF.

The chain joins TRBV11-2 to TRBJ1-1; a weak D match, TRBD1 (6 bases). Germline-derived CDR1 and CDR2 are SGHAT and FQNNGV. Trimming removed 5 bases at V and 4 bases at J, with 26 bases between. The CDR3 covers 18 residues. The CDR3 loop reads CASSLSSGQGGSSTEAFF. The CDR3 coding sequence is TGTGCCAGCAGCCTAAGTAGTGGACAAGGGGGTTCTAGCACTGAAGCTTTCTTT.

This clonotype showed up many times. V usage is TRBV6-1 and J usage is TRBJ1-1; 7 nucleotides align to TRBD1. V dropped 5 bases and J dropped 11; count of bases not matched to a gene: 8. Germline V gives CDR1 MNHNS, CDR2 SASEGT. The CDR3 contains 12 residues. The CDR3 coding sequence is TGTGCCAGCAGTTTAAGGGACAGCAATGCTTTCTTT. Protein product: CASSLRDSNAFF.

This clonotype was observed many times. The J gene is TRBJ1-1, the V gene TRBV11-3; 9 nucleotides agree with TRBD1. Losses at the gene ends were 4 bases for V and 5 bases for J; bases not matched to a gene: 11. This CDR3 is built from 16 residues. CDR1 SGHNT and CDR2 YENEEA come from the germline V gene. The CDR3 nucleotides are TGTGCCAGCAGCTCCCCTTCCGGGACAGGGAGGACTGAAGCTTTCTTT. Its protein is CASSSPSGTGRTEAFF. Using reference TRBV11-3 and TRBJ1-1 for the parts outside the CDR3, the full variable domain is EAGVVQSPRYKIIEKKQPVAFWCNPISGHNTLYWYLQNLGQGPELLIRYENEEAVDDSQLPKDRFSAERLKGVDSTLKIQPAELGDSAVYLCASSSPSGTGRTEAFFGQGTRLTVV.

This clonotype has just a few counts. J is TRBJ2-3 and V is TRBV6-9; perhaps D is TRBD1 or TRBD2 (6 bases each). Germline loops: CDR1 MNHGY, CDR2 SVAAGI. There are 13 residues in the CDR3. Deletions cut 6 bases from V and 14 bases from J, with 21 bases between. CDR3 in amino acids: CASRYLAVGALYF. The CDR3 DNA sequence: TGTGCCAGCAGATACTTAGCGGTGGGGGCCTTGTATTTT.

For the CDR3, the DNA is TGTGCCAGCAGTCCCCCGCGAGACACTAACTATGGCTACACCTTC. Amino acids: CASSPPRDTNYGYTF. The genes are TRBV28 and TRBJ1-2; no clear D gene. V lost 5 bases and J lost 0, with 13 bases in between. Germline-derived CDR1 and CDR2 are MDHEN and SYDVKM. The CDR3 has 15 amino acids.

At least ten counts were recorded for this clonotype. CDR3 in DNA: TGCAGTGCTAGAGGTGCCCGGTATGGCTACACCTTC. Its protein is CSARGARYGYTF. V and J are TRBV20-1 and TRBJ1-2; unclear D gene. The CDR3 consists of 12 residues. Trimming took off 1 base at V and 5 bases at J, with 8 bases between the two ends. The germline CDR1 and CDR2 sequences are DFQATT and SNEGSKA (reference sequence).